Listed here is a single T cell receptor beta chain. As yet, its antigen is unknown. Each of the donors was a healthy bone marrow donor. The CDR3 spans 15 residues. Losses at the gene ends were 7 bases for V and 2 bases for J; bases not matched to a gene: 7. Germline lookup yields CDR1 SNHLY and CDR2 FYNNEI. The record originates from a study of cytomegalovirus exposure and HLA in healthy donors. General study points: The study flagged fewer than 200 TCR beta chains as cytomegalovirus-associated. In a later analysis, TCR beta V- and J-gene trimming showed a link to a missense DCLRE1C variant. Earlier analysis found most TCR beta V segments productive about 87% or about 30% of the time.

The PCR ran on 60 Vbeta and 13 Jbeta primers. Using immunoSEQ multiplex PCR, the repertoire was profiled, and TCRdb retains in-frame clones only, with some absent. The data hold roughly 190,000 clones, with roughly four fifths observed a single time. The J gene is TRBJ1-2, the V gene TRBV2; 10 bases line up with TRBD1. The sequenced sample consisted of PBMCs. This sequence was found in a man younger than 35 in good health and CMV-seronegative. CDR3 loop: CASKIDRGPNYGYTF. CDR3 DNA sequence: TGTGCCAGCAAAATCGACAGGGGGCCAAACTATGGCTACACCTTC.